The 2 T cell receptor beta chains presented below share a single source sample, sequenced in a study of cytomegalovirus exposure and HLA in healthy donors (dated by TCRdb to the late 2010s). The protocol used for the library was the immunoSEQ multiplex PCR assay. A mixture of 60 forward primers for TCR Vbeta segments and 13 reverse primers for TCR Jbeta segments was used in the multiplex PCR. Not all clones reach the TCRdb copy of this immuneACCESS table, which keeps in-frame sequences only. Checked studies attribute under half of the gap to unresolved V genes and leave the rest unexplained. The sample table lists 150,000 to 250,000 clones, more than 65% of them with a count of one. The ten largest clonotypes hold approximately 1.5% of the sample. The sample consisted of PBMCs. These receptors came from a girl aged 10 to 17 in good health and CMV-seropositive.

The chain carries TRBV5-4 and TRBJ2-1; the match to TRBD2 covers 15 bases. This CDR3 has 18 residues. CDR1 is SGHNT and CDR2 is YYREEE in the germline V gene (reference sequence). Unmatched junction bases numbered 4, after V lost 2 bases and J lost 1 base. In DNA form, the CDR3 reads TGTGCCAGCAGCTTTGGACTAGCGGGGGGGTTTTCCTACAATGAGCAGTTCTTC. Translated, it gives CASSFGLAGGFSYNEQFF.

The gene calls are TRBV4-3 and TRBJ1-1; no definite D call. Germline V gene data show CDR1 as LGHNA and CDR2 as YSLEER. This CDR3 has 14 residues. V shed 0 bases and J shed 1 base, with 6 bases lying between them. This CDR3 reads CASSQDLWNTEAFF. As DNA, the CDR3 is TGCGCCAGCAGCCAAGATCTATGGAACACTGAAGCTTTCTTT.